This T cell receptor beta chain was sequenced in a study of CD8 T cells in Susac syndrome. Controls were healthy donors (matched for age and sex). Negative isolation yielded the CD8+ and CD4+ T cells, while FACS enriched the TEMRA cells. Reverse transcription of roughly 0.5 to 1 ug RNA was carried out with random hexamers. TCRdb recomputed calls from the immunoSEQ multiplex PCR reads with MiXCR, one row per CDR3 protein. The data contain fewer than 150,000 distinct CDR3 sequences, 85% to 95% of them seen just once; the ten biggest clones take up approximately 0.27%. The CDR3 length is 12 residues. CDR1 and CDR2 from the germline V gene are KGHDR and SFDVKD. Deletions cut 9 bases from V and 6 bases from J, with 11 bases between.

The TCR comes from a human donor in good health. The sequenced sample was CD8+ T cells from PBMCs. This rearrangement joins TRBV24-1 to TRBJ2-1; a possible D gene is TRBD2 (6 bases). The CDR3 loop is CATRGGLNEQFF. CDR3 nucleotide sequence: TGTGCCACCCGGGGAGGCCTCAATGAGCAGTTCTTC.